What follows is one T cell receptor (beta chain) and its context. This entry comes from a study of blood T cell repertoires in COVID-19. About the study: Donors in the United States, Italy and Spain gave samples during acute or convalescent COVID-19.

Individuals drawn from 24 US areas were roughly 18 to 95 years old. Categorization into cohorts depended on clinical history that participants reported. This CDR3 has 16 residues. The germline gives CDR1 SGHVS, CDR2 FNYEAQ. V was pared by 5 bases and J by 8 bases, with 13 bases of the junction left unmatched. The repertoire was sequenced with immunoSEQ multiplex PCR; TCRdb's copy has only in-frame clones and lacks some. This repertoire shows approximately 240,000 clones, approximately 90% found once; its top ten account for roughly 3%. This clonotype was obtained from a woman under 30 in a cohort exposed to, infected with or recovered from COVID-19 (not recorded which). The sample taken for sequencing was PBMCs or T cells enriched from blood (not recorded which). This chain uses TRBV7-6 with TRBJ2-1; TRBD1 aligns across 9 bases. Written as DNA, the CDR3 is TGTGCCAGCAGCAGTGGGACAGGGAGACGGGAGTATGAGCAGTTCTTC. This translates into CASSSGTGRREYEQFF.